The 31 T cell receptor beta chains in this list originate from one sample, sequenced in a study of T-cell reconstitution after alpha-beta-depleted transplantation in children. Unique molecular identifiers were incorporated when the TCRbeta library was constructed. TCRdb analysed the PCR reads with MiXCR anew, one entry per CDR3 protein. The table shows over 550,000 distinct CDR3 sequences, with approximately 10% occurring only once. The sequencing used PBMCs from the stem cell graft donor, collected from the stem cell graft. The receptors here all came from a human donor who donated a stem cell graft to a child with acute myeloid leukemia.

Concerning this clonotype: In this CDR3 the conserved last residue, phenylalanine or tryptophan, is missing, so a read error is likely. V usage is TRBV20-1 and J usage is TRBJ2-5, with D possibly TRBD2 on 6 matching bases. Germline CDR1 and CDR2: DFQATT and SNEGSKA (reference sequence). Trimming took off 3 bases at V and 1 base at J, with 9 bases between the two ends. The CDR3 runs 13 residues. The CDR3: CSARARGQETQYV. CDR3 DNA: TGCAGTGCTAGGGCGCGGGGCCAAGAGACCCAGTACGTC.

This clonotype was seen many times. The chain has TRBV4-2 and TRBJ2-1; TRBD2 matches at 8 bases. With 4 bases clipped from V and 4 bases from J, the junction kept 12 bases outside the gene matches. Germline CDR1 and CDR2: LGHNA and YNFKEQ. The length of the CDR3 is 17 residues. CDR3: CASSLEGLAGGYNEQFF. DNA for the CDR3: TGTGCCAGCAGCCTAGAGGGGCTAGCGGGTGGATACAATGAGCAGTTCTTC.

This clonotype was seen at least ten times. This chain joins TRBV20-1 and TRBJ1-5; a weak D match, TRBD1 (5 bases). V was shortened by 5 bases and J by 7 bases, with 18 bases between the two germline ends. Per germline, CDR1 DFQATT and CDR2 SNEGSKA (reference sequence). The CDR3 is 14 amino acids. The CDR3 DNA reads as TGCAGTGCTTTTCAGATGGGGGGGGACCAGCCCCAGCATTTT. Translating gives CSAFQMGGDQPQHF.

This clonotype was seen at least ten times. This CDR3 reads CSVEGGLRGSYEQYF. The CDR3 bases are TGCAGCGTTGAAGGGGGTCTGAGGGGCTCCTACGAGCAGTACTTC. The chain recombines TRBV29-1 with TRBJ2-7; D may correspond to TRBD1 or TRBD2 (5 bases each). Germline CDR1 is SQVTM and CDR2 is ANQGSEA. Between the trimmed V and J ends, which lost 1 base and 0 bases, there was a span of 13 bases. This CDR3 contains 15 residues.

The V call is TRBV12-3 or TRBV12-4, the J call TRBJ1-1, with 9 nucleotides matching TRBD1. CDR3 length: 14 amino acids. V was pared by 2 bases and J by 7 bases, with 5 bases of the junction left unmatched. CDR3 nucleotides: TGTGCCAGCAGTTTAAGGACAGGGGATGGTGAAGCTTTCTTT. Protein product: CASSLRTGDGEAFF.

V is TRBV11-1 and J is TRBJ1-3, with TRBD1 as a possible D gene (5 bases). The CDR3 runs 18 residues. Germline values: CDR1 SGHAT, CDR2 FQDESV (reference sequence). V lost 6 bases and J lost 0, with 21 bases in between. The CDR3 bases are TGTGCCAGCAGTTCCAACTTTGCCGACAGCAGCTCTGGAAACACCATATATTTT. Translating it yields CASSSNFADSSSGNTIYF.

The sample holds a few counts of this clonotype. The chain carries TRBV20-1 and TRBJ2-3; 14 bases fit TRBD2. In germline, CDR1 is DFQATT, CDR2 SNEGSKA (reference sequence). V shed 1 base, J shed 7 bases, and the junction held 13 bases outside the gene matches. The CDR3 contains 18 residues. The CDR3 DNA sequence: TGCAGTGCTAGAGGGACTAGCGGGAGGACTGGGGAGTGGAATACGCAGTATTTT. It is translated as CSARGTSGRTGEWNTQYF.

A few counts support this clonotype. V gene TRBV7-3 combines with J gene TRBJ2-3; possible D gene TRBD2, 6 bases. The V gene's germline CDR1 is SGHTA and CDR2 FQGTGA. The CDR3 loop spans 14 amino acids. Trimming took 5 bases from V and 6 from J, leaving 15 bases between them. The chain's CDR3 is CASSRRDRGDTQYF. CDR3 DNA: TGTGCCAGCAGCCGCCGGGATCGGGGGGATACGCAGTATTTT.

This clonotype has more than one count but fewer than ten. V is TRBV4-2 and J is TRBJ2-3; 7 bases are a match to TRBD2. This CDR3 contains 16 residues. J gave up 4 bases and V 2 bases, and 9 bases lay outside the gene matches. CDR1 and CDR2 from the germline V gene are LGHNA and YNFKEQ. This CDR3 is CASSQKRREQADTQYF. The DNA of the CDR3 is TGTGCCAGCAGCCAAAAGCGGCGGGAGCAGGCAGATACGCAGTATTTT.

The CDR3 protein is CASSQAGGNYGYTF. CDR3 sequence (DNA): TGCGCCAGCAGCCAAGCGGGGGGTAACTATGGCTACACCTTC. The V gene is TRBV4-3, the J gene TRBJ1-2; D perhaps matches TRBD1 (5 bases). The V end lost 1 base, the J end lost 1 base, and 7 bases lay between the germline ends. CDR1 and CDR2 from the germline V gene are LGHNA and YSLEER. This CDR3 has 14 amino acids.

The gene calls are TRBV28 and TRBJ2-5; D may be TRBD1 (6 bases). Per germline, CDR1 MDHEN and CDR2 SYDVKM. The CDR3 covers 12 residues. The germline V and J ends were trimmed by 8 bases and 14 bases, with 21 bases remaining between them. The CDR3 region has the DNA TGTGCCAGCGGAACAACACTGACAGGCCCCTACTTC. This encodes CASGTTLTGPYF.

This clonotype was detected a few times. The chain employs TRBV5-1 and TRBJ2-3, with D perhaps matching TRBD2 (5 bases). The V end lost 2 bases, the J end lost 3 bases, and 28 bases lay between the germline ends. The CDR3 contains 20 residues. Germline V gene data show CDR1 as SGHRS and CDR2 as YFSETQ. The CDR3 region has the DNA TGCGCCAGCAGCTTTCAACGGAGTACGCTAGGAGGAGGAAATACAGATACGCAGTATTTT. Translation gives CASSFQRSTLGGGNTDTQYF.

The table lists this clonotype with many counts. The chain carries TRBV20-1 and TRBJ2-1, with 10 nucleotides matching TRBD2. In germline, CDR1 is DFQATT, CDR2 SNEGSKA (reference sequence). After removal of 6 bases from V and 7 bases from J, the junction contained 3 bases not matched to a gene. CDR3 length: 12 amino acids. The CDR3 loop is CSALTSGNEQFF. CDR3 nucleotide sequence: TGCAGTGCCCTGACTAGCGGGAATGAGCAGTTCTTC.

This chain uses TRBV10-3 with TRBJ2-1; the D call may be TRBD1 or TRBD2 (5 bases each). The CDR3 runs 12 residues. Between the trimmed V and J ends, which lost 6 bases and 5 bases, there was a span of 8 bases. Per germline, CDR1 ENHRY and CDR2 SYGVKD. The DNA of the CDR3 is TGTGCCATCAGCCGGGACCACAATGAGCAGTTCTTC. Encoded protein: CAISRDHNEQFF.

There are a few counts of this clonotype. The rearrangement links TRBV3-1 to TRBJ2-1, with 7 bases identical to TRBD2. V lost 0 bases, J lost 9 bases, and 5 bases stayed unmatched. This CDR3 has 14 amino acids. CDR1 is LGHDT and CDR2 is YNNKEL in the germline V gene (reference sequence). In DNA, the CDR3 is TGTGCCAGCAGCCAAGAGGGTCTAGCGGTTGAGCAGTTCTTC. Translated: CASSQEGLAVEQFF.

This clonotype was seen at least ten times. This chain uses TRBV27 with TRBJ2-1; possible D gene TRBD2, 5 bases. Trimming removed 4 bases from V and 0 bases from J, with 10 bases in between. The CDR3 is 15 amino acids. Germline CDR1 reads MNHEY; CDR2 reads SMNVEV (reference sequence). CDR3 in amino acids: CASSSLEGSYNEQFF. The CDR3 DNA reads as TGTGCCAGCAGTTCCCTCGAGGGCTCCTACAATGAGCAGTTCTTC.

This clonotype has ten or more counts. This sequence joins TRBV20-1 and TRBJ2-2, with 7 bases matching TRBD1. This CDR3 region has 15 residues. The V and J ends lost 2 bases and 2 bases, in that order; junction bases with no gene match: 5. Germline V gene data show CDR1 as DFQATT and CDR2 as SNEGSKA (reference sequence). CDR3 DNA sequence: TGCAGTGCTAGACCAGGGACAGTAAACACCGGGGAGCTGTTTTTT. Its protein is CSARPGTVNTGELFF.

CDR3 sequence: CSARDLLTSGRLNEQFF. The CDR3 DNA sequence: TGCAGTGCTAGAGACCTCCTTACTAGCGGGAGGCTCAATGAGCAGTTCTTC. This chain connects TRBV20-1 to TRBJ2-1; TRBD2 aligns across 12 bases. The CDR3 consists of 17 residues. The germline V gene has CDR1 DFQATT and CDR2 SNEGSKA (reference sequence). The ends lost 0 bases at V and 6 bases at J; junction bases unmatched: 9.

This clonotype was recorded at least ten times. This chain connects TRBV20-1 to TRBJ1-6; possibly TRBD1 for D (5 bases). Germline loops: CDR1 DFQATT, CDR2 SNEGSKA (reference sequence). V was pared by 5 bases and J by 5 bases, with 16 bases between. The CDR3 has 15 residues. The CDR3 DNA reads TGCAGTGCTGGGGGTGAAAAGCGCGATAATTCACCCCTCCACTTT. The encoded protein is CSAGGEKRDNSPLHF.

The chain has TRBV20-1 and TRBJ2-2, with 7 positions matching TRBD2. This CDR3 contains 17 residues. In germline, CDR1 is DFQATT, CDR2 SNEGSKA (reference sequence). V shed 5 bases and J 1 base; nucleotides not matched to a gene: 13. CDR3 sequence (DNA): TGCAGTGCTGGGGCAATGACTAGCCCCTTGAACACCGGGGAGCTGTTTTTT. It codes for CSAGAMTSPLNTGELFF.

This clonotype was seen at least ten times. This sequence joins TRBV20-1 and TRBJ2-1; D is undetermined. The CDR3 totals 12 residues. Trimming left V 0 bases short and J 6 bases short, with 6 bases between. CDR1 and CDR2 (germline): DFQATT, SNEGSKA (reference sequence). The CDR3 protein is CSARERANEQFF. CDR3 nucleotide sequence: TGCAGTGCTAGAGAACGGGCCAATGAGCAGTTCTTC.

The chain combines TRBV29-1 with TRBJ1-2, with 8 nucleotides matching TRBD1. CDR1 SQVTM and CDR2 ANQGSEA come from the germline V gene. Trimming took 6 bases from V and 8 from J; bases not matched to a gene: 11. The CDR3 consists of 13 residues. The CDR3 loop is CSVGTGQGIGYTF. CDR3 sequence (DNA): TGCAGCGTGGGGACAGGTCAAGGGATCGGCTACACCTTC.

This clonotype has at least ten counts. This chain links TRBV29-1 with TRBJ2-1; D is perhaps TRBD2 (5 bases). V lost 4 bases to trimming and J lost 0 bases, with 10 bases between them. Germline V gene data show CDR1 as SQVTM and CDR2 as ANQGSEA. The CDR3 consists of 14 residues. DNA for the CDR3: TGCAGCGTTGTGGGAGCAATCTCCTACAATGAGCAGTTCTTC. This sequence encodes CSVVGAISYNEQFF.

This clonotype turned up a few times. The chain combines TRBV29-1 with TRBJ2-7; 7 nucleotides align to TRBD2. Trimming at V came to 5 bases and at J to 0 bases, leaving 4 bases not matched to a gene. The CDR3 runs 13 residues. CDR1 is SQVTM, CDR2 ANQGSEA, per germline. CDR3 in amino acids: CSVWEGSSYEQYF. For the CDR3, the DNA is TGCAGCGTTTGGGAGGGTAGCTCCTACGAGCAGTACTTC.

This CDR3 reads CASSQVISSYNEQFF. The CDR3 region has the DNA TGCGCCAGCAGCCAAGTCATTTCATCCTACAATGAGCAGTTCTTC. V usage is TRBV4-3 and J usage is TRBJ2-1; D remains unclear. The germline V gene has CDR1 LGHNA and CDR2 YSLEER. This CDR3 has 15 residues. V gave up 1 base and J gave up 1 base, with 8 bases separating them.

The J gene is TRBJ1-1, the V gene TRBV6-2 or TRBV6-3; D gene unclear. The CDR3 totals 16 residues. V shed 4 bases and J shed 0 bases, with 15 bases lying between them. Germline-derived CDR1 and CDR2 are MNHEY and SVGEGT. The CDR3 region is CASSSSPGVMNTEAFF. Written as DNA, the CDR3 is TGTGCCAGCAGTTCATCCCCGGGAGTTATGAACACTGAAGCTTTCTTT.

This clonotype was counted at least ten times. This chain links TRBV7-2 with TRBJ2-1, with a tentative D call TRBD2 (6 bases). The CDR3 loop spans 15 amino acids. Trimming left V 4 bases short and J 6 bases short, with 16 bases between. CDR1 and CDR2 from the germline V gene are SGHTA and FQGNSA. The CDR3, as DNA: TGTGCCAGCAGCTGGGCCCCAACTAGCACCAATGAGCAGTTCTTC. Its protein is CASSWAPTSTNEQFF.

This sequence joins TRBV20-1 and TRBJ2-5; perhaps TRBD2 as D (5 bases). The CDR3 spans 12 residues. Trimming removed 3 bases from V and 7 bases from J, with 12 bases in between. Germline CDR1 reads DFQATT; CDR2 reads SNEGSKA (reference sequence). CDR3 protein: CSARGAGGTQYF. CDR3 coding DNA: TGCAGTGCTAGGGGAGCCGGTGGGACCCAGTACTTC.

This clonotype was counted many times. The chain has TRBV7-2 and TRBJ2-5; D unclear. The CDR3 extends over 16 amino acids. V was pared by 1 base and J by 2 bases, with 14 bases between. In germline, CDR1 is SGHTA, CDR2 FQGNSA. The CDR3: CASSLGFGLGQETQYF. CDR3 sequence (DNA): TGTGCCAGCAGCTTAGGGTTTGGTCTAGGGCAAGAGACCCAGTACTTC.

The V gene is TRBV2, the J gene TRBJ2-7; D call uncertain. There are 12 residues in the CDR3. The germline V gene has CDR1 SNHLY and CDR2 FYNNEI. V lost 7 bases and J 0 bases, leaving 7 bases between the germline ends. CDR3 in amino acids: CASTAYSYEQYF. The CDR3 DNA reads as TGTGCCAGCACGGCGTACTCCTACGAGCAGTACTTC.

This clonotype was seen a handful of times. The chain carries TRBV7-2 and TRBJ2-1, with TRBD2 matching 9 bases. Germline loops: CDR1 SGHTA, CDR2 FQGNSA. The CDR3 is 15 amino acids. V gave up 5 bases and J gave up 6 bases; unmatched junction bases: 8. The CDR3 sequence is CASSLSSGSFNEQFF. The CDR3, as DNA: TGTGCCAGCAGCCTCAGTAGCGGGAGCTTCAATGAGCAGTTCTTC. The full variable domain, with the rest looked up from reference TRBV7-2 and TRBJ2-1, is GAGVSQSPSNKVTEKGKDVELRCDPISGHTALYWYRQSLGQGLEFLIYFQGNSAPDKSGLPSDRFSAERTGGSVSTLTIQRTQQEDSAVYLCASSLSSGSFNEQFFGPGTRLTVL.